This T cell receptor beta chain came from a study of naive and memory T cell subsets. Regarding the study as a whole: Naive repertoires, especially CD8, held a few larger clonotypes, possibly memory cells re-expressing CD45RA.

Both TRBC1 and TRBC2 were covered by a beta constant-region primer of two equimolar oligonucleotides. Nested alpha and beta constant-region primers with the SP2 primer drove four PCR rounds on ligated cDNA. TCRdb passed the UMI-ligation and nested PCR reads through MiXCR, listing each CDR3 protein once. The table includes over 110,000 distinct CDR3 sequences, approximately 20% detected once. In germline, CDR1 is SGHTA, CDR2 FQGNSA. This CDR3 comprises 18 residues. V shed 5 bases and J 4 bases; nucleotides not matched to a gene: 13. Notes on this clonotype: The antigen remains undetermined.

The sequence came from a human donor in good health. What was sequenced was naive CD8+ T cells from blood. The chain combines TRBV7-2 with TRBJ1-6; TRBD1 matches 8 bases. The CDR3 sequence is CASSLGQDTAGYNSPLHF. CDR3 DNA: TGTGCCAGCAGCCTGGGACAGGATACAGCCGGGTATAATTCACCCCTCCACTTT.